Shown below are 17 T cell receptor beta chains from a single sample sequenced in a study of blood T cells in healthy people across ages. Combining a sample-barcoded 5' primer with a J-beta primer mix, a second PCR ran for roughly 7 to 12 cycles. TCRdb re-analysed the 5' RACE reads in MiXCR, keeping a single row per CDR3 protein. The repertoire holds 710,000 or so distinct CDR3 sequences, with 22% as singletons. The specimen sequenced was blood. The source of these receptors is a man between 65 and 79 years old in good health.

This clonotype was seen only a few times. The chain uses TRBV5-4 and TRBJ2-3; D gene unclear. The germline CDR1 and CDR2 sequences are SGHNT and YYREEE (reference sequence). The V end was cut by 4 bases, the J end by 2 bases, with 11 bases between. The CDR3 totals 14 residues. CDR3 bases: TGTGCCAGCAGCCCCCCTAGAGTCACAGATACGCAGTATTTT. Residues: CASSPPRVTDTQYF.

This clonotype was counted ten times or more. J is TRBJ2-1 and V is TRBV20-1, with TRBD2 matching over 7 bases. Germline trimming cut 4 bases from V and 5 bases from J; bases unmatched to any gene: 14. The CDR3 has 16 amino acids. The germline gives CDR1 DFQATT, CDR2 SNEGSKA (reference sequence). The CDR3 bases are TGCAGTGCTAAAGGGTATCTAGCGGACCTCGACAATGAGCAGTTCTTC. It yields the protein CSAKGYLADLDNEQFF.

The V gene is TRBV4-2, the J gene TRBJ2-7; D remains ambiguous. Germline V gives CDR1 LGHNA, CDR2 YNFKEQ. Trimming stripped 0 bases from V and 3 bases from J, with 9 bases between. This CDR3 is 14 amino acids long. The CDR3 reads CASSQDYAGYEQYF. The CDR3 DNA reads as TGTGCCAGCAGCCAAGATTATGCCGGCTACGAGCAGTACTTC.

This clonotype was detected a few times. V usage is TRBV30 and J usage is TRBJ1-5; D perhaps matches TRBD1 (6 bases). The CDR3 is 14 residues long. V lost 1 base and J lost 4, with 11 bases in between. CDR1 is GTSNPN, CDR2 SVGIG, per germline (reference sequence). The DNA for the CDR3 is TGTGCCTGGAGTGCCCATCAGGGGAATCAGCCCCAGCATTTT. Its protein product is CAWSAHQGNQPQHF.

V and J are TRBV5-1 and TRBJ2-2, with a possible D match to TRBD2 (6 bases). The V gene's germline CDR1 is SGHRS and CDR2 YFSETQ. This CDR3 has 16 amino acids. Trimming took off 1 base at V and 2 bases at J, with 12 bases between the two ends. The CDR3 here is CASSLSAGTNTGELFF. CDR3 DNA sequence: TGCGCCAGCAGCTTGTCGGCGGGGACTAACACCGGGGAGCTGTTTTTT.

This clonotype was counted between two and nine times. This sequence joins TRBV28 and TRBJ2-5, with 7 nucleotides matching TRBD1. The germline V gene encodes CDR1 MDHEN and CDR2 SYDVKM. This CDR3 comprises 14 residues. The V segment lost 5 bases and the J segment 3 bases; nucleotides outside the gene matches: 6. The CDR3 loop is CASSNQGVEETQYF. For the CDR3, the DNA is TGTGCCAGCAGTAATCAGGGGGTGGAAGAGACCCAGTACTTC. The full variable domain, in which reference TRBV28 and TRBJ2-5 provide the parts outside the CDR3, is DVKVTQSSRYLVKRTGEKVFLECVQDMDHENMFWYRQDPGLGLRLIYFSYDVKMKEKGDIPEGYSVSREKKERFSLILESASTNQTSMYLCASSNQGVEETQYFGPGTRLLVL.

The chain recombines TRBV10-3 with TRBJ1-6; 9 bases are a match to TRBD1. Germline CDR1 ENHRY, CDR2 SYGVKD. The CDR3 spans 16 residues. After removal of 3 bases from V and 7 bases from J, the junction contained 7 bases not matched to a gene. The CDR3 is CAISDGDRALNSPLHF. In DNA, the CDR3 is TGTGCCATCAGTGATGGGGACAGGGCGTTAAATTCACCCCTCCACTTT.

The chain recombines TRBV20-1 with TRBJ2-1, with TRBD2 as a possible D gene (6 bases). V was clipped by 5 bases and J by 4 bases, with 18 bases between them. The CDR3 runs 15 residues. CDR1 DFQATT and CDR2 SNEGSKA come from the germline V gene (reference sequence). The CDR3, as DNA: TGCAGTGCTGGAGTTTCGGCGGGGCCGTACAATGAGCAGTTCTTC. Its translation: CSAGVSAGPYNEQFF.

CDR3: CASSLGRGGGTDTQYF. CDR3 sequence (DNA): TGTGCCAGCAGCTTAGGTAGGGGGGGAGGAACAGATACGCAGTATTTT. This rearrangement joins TRBV11-2 to TRBJ2-3; a weak D match, TRBD2 (7 bases). The ends were cut back, 1 base at V and 3 bases at J, with 14 bases in the middle. Germline values: CDR1 SGHAT, CDR2 FQNNGV. The CDR3 is made up of 16 amino acids. The full variable domain, its missing parts supplied by reference TRBV11-2 and TRBJ2-3, is EAGVAQSPRYKIIEKRQSVAFWCNPISGHATLYWYQQILGQGPKLLIQFQNNGVVDDSQLPKDRFSAERLKGVDSTLKIQPAKLEDSAVYLCASSLGRGGGTDTQYFGPGTRLTVL.

This clonotype was found a few times. The chain couples TRBV9 to TRBJ1-2; no clear D gene. From germline, CDR1 is SGDLS and CDR2 YYNGEE. V gave up 0 bases and J gave up 3 bases, with 12 bases separating them. CDR3 length: 15 residues. The DNA for the CDR3 is TGTGCCAGCAGCGTAGCTGGTTCATTGGACTATGGCTACACCTTC. It translates to CASSVAGSLDYGYTF. The full variable domain, in which reference TRBV9 and TRBJ1-2 provide the parts outside the CDR3, is DSGVTQTPKHLITATGQRVTLRCSPRSGDLSVYWYQQSLDQGLQFLIQYYNGEERAKGNILERFSAQQFPDLHSELNLSSLELGDSALYFCASSVAGSLDYGYTFGSGTRLTVV.

The chain links TRBV20-1 to TRBJ2-7, with D tentatively TRBD2 (6 bases). The CDR3 is 14 residues long. Trimming shortened V by 0 bases and J by 6 bases, and 15 bases separated the two germline ends. Germline values: CDR1 DFQATT, CDR2 SNEGSKA (reference sequence). CDR3 residues: CSARDGGTSIEQYF. CDR3 DNA sequence: TGCAGTGCTAGAGATGGGGGGACTTCTATCGAGCAGTACTTC.

V usage is TRBV28 and J usage is TRBJ2-7; D remains ambiguous. CDR3 length: 12 residues. Germline CDR1 is MDHEN and CDR2 is SYDVKM. V dropped 2 bases and J dropped 6 bases, with 8 bases sitting between them. CDR3 in amino acids: CASSLLVFEQYF. CDR3 sequence (DNA): TGTGCCAGCAGTTTACTGGTATTCGAGCAGTACTTC.

The chain links TRBV12-3 or TRBV12-4 to TRBJ2-4; D remains unclear. V was pared by 2 bases and J by 6 bases, with 2 bases between. CDR3 length equals 11 residues. The CDR3 reads CASSLRNIQYF. In nucleotides, the CDR3 is TGTGCCAGCAGTTTAAGAAACATTCAGTACTTC.

The CDR3 coding sequence is TGTGCCAGCAGTTCAAGGAGGGGCCTCGAAAATGACTACGAGCAGTACGTC. It specifies CASSSRRGLENDYEQYV. V and J are TRBV12-3 or TRBV12-4 and TRBJ2-1, with D possibly matching TRBD2 (6 bases). The J call is in doubt because the DNA end fits TRBJ2-7 better. This CDR3 has 17 residues.

V and J are TRBV18 and TRBJ2-7; 7 bases map to TRBD1. Trimming at V came to 3 bases and at J to 1 base, leaving 3 bases not matched to a gene. Germline V gene lookup returns CDR1 KGHSH and CDR2 LQKENI. The CDR3 consists of 14 residues. CDR3 protein: CASSPTQGSYEQYF. The CDR3, as DNA: TGTGCCAGCTCACCCACACAGGGGTCCTACGAGCAGTACTTC.

The chain links TRBV7-9 to TRBJ2-7, with D possibly called TRBD1 or TRBD2 (5 bases each). The ends were cut back, 6 bases at V and 3 bases at J, with 24 bases in the middle. CDR1 SEHNR and CDR2 FQNEAQ come from the germline V gene (reference sequence). This CDR3 region has 17 residues. The CDR3 spells CASSQTGRILTNYEQYF. CDR3 sequence (DNA): TGTGCCAGCAGTCAAACGGGACGGATCTTGACTAACTACGAGCAGTACTTC.

This clonotype came up many times. The chain has TRBV20-1 and TRBJ2-5; the D gene is possibly TRBD1 (5 bases). V shed 5 bases and J shed 2 bases, with 15 bases lying between them. This CDR3 region has 14 residues. Germline values: CDR1 DFQATT, CDR2 SNEGSKA (reference sequence). CDR3 DNA sequence: TGCAGTGCTGGACGGATGGGGCAGCAAGAGACCCAGTACTTC. This encodes CSAGRMGQQETQYF.